This T cell receptor (beta chain) was identified during a study of CD8 T cells in Susac syndrome. The CDR3 extends over 14 amino acids. Losses at the gene ends were 6 bases for V and 3 bases for J; bases not matched to a gene: 9. Germline V gene lookup returns CDR1 DFQATT and CDR2 SNEGSKA (reference sequence). TCR beta sequencing was performed on blood CD8+ and CD4+ T cells. The authors reverse transcribed 0.5 to 1 ug RNA with random hexamers. TCRdb processed the immunoSEQ multiplex PCR reads anew with MiXCR; each CDR3 protein has one entry. The sample holds around 130,000 distinct CDR3 sequences, over 90% seen once.

The sequence came from a human donor with Susac syndrome. The source material was CD4+ T cells from PBMCs. V and J are TRBV20-1 and TRBJ2-3; 7 nucleotides match TRBD2. The CDR3 spells CSAMGGGRTDTQYF. CDR3 nucleotides: TGCAGTGCCATGGGGGGAGGGCGGACAGATACGCAGTATTTT.